The 19 T cell receptor beta chains reported below all come from one sample, sequenced in a study of T cell responses to AZD1222 COVID-19 vaccine. Data came from immunoSEQ multiplex PCR; TCRdb stores just in-frame clones and leaves some out. The data contain some 150,000 clones, around 88% of them singletons. The starting material was peripheral blood, obtained on day 0 of AZD1222 vaccination. These receptors came from an adult in good health.

The rearrangement joins TRBV19 to TRBJ2-1; D perhaps matches TRBD2 (6 bases). Germline V CDR1 and CDR2: LNHDA, SQIVND (reference sequence). This CDR3 spans 15 amino acids. The germline V and J ends were trimmed by 7 bases and 6 bases, with 19 bases remaining between them. DNA of the CDR3: TGTGCCAGTACCTCCGCTAGCGACCAAGCCAATGAGCAGTTCTTC. This encodes CASTSASDQANEQFF.

J is TRBJ2-7 and V is TRBV7-2; TRBD1 agrees at 8 bases. Germline V gene lookup returns CDR1 SGHTA and CDR2 FQGNSA. This CDR3 has 12 residues. Trimming took 2 bases from V and 7 from J; bases not matched to a gene: 1. Here the CDR3 DNA reads TGTGCCAGCAGCTTATGGACAGGGGAGCAGTACTTC. Translating gives CASSLWTGEQYF.

The gene calls are TRBV5-6 and TRBJ2-7, with D perhaps TRBD1 (5 bases). Trimming took off 0 bases at V and 3 bases at J, with 7 bases between the two ends. The CDR3 covers 13 residues. Germline V gene data show CDR1 as SGHDT and CDR2 as YYEEEE. The DNA of the CDR3 is TGTGCCAGCAGCTTGGACAGGAACTACGAGCAGTACTTC. Translating it yields CASSLDRNYEQYF. Together with reference TRBV5-6 and TRBJ2-7, the CDR3 gives the full variable domain: DAGVTQSPTHLIKTRGQQVTLRCSPKSGHDTVSWYQQALGQGPQFIFQYYEEEERQRGNFPDRFSGHQFPNYSSELNVNALLLGDSALYLCASSLDRNYEQYFGPGTRLTVT.

This chain uses TRBV5-1 with TRBJ2-1, with TRBD2 matching over 7 bases. The CDR3 has 15 residues. Germline CDR1 is SGHRS and CDR2 is YFSETQ. V was pared by 1 base and J by 8 bases, with 9 bases of the junction left unmatched. DNA for the CDR3: TGCGCCAGCAGCTTGCATGGCGGGAGTATCGATGAGCAGTTCTTC. Translating gives CASSLHGGSIDEQFF.

The chain joins TRBV28 to TRBJ1-6; D may be TRBD1 (6 bases). Germline V gene lookup returns CDR1 MDHEN and CDR2 SYDVKM. This CDR3 comprises 17 residues. V was shortened by 5 bases and J by 0 bases, with 14 bases between the two germline ends. In DNA, the CDR3 is TGTGCCAGCAGTCCCCCCGGACAGAGCTCCTATAATTCACCCCTCCACTTT. This codes for CASSPPGQSSYNSPLHF.

The CDR3 protein is CSASLPSTDTQYF. The CDR3 DNA reads as TGCAGTGCTAGTTTGCCTAGCACAGATACGCAGTATTTT. The chain recombines TRBV20-1 with TRBJ2-3; D is ambiguous. The CDR3 consists of 13 residues. Trimming took 3 bases from V and 0 from J, leaving 7 bases between them. Germline lookup yields CDR1 DFQATT and CDR2 SNEGSKA (reference sequence).

The V and J genes are TRBV28 and TRBJ1-5; D unclear. This CDR3 is built from 15 residues. The V end was cut by 6 bases, the J end by 5 bases, with 17 bases between. CDR1 is MDHEN, CDR2 SYDVKM, per germline. The CDR3 DNA reads TGTGCCAGCAGCCCCGGAATCCGGGCGGATCAGCCCCAGCATTTT. As protein: CASSPGIRADQPQHF.

The chain has TRBV6-5 and TRBJ2-7; D is possibly TRBD1 or TRBD2 (5 bases each). The germline V gene encodes CDR1 MNHEY and CDR2 SVGAGI. This CDR3 is built from 15 residues. Trimming left V 6 bases short and J 0 bases short, with 15 bases between. CDR3: CASRFRDRSSYEQYF. CDR3 sequence (DNA): TGTGCCAGCAGATTCCGGGACCGGAGCTCCTACGAGCAGTACTTC.

This clone was observed a handful of times. The chain employs TRBV28 and TRBJ2-7; D remains unclear. The length of the CDR3 is 13 residues. Trimming took off 2 bases at V and 1 base at J, with 6 bases between the two ends. The germline V gene encodes CDR1 MDHEN and CDR2 SYDVKM. The CDR3, as DNA: TGTGCCAGCAGTTTAGAACTATCCTACGAGCAGTACTTC. It is translated as CASSLELSYEQYF.

The chain links TRBV2 to TRBJ2-7; 9 bases map to TRBD2. The CDR3 has 13 residues. J was trimmed by 3 bases and V by 8 bases; bases with no gene match: 5. Germline CDR1 SNHLY, CDR2 FYNNEI. In DNA form, the CDR3 reads TGTGCCAGCGGGACTAGCCCGCTCTACGAGCAGTACTTC. Translating gives CASGTSPLYEQYF.

A single count supports this clone. This chain joins TRBV29-1 and TRBJ1-1; 8 bases agree with TRBD1. V was pared by 7 bases and J by 6 bases, with 7 bases of the junction left unmatched. Germline V gene sequence: CDR1 SQVTM, CDR2 ANQGSEA. The CDR3 spans 12 residues. CDR3 in amino acids: CSARQGTAEAFF. The CDR3 DNA reads as TGCAGCGCCCGACAGGGGACCGCTGAAGCTTTCTTT.

This chain links TRBV19 with TRBJ1-1, with no clear D. CDR3 length: 15 residues. The V and J ends lost 3 bases and 5 bases respectively, with 16 bases between them. From germline, CDR1 is LNHDA and CDR2 SQIVND (reference sequence). The CDR3 bases are TGTGCCAGTAGTATGGGTATGGGGTTAGGGACTGAAGCTTTCTTT. It is translated as CASSMGMGLGTEAFF.

The chain joins TRBV6-6 to TRBJ2-7; the D is unclear. The V end lost 2 bases, the J end lost 0 bases, and 11 bases lay between the germline ends. Germline assignment: CDR1 MNHNY and CDR2 SVGAGI (reference sequence). The CDR3 loop spans 15 amino acids. The CDR3 loop reads CASSYLTPSSYEQYF. The CDR3, as DNA: TGTGCCAGCAGTTACCTGACTCCCAGCTCCTACGAGCAGTACTTC.

The chain combines TRBV5-5 with TRBJ2-3; 7 bases align to TRBD1. The CDR3 is 17 residues long. Germline V gene lookup returns CDR1 SGHKS and CDR2 YYEKEE (reference sequence). The junction had 15 bases not matched to a gene; V was cut back by 4 bases and J by 4 bases. CDR3 coding DNA: TGTGCCAGCAGCCTTCGCCCCACAGGGGTCATCGCAGATACGCAGTATTTT. Amino acid sequence: CASSLRPTGVIADTQYF.

This clone occurred a few times. This chain connects TRBV5-5 to TRBJ1-1; D remains ambiguous. V was cut by 0 bases and J by 3 bases, with 12 bases left in between. The CDR3 covers 15 residues. The germline V gene has CDR1 SGHKS and CDR2 YYEKEE (reference sequence). The CDR3 sequence: CASSLEDHLDTEAFF. The CDR3 DNA follows: TGTGCCAGCAGCTTGGAGGACCACCTGGACACTGAAGCTTTCTTT.

The rearrangement links TRBV7-8 to TRBJ2-7; no clear D. Germline-derived CDR1 and CDR2 are SGHVS and FQNEAQ. V was trimmed by 7 bases and J by 3 bases, leaving 13 bases between them. The CDR3 is made up of 13 amino acids. The CDR3: CASNPVSGYEQYF. CDR3 nucleotides: TGTGCCAGCAACCCTGTATCAGGCTACGAGCAGTACTTC.

The J gene is TRBJ1-6, the V gene TRBV5-1, with unresolved D. The CDR3 spans 14 residues. The V end was cut by 2 bases, the J end by 9 bases, with 12 bases between. Germline V gives CDR1 SGHRS, CDR2 YFSETQ. The CDR3 region has the DNA TGCGCCAGCAGCTTCGGGGTTTCGGTTTCACCCCTCCACTTT. Translated, it gives CASSFGVSVSPLHF.

This clone was observed a single time. The rearrangement links TRBV29-1 to TRBJ2-1; no definite D call. Germline-derived CDR1 and CDR2 are SQVTM and ANQGSEA. The CDR3 extends over 15 amino acids. V lost 6 bases and J lost 0, with 15 bases in between. Written as DNA, the CDR3 is TGCAGCGTGGGATCTGACAAGAGCTCCTACAATGAGCAGTTCTTC. It yields the protein CSVGSDKSSYNEQFF.

The V call is TRBV6-5, the J call TRBJ2-7; no definite D call. The CDR3 is 14 amino acids. Trimming took off 0 bases at V and 0 bases at J, with 6 bases between the two ends. CDR1 is MNHEY, CDR2 SVGAGI, per germline. This CDR3 is CASSYSYGSYEQYF. In DNA, the CDR3 is TGTGCCAGCAGTTACTCTTACGGCTCCTACGAGCAGTACTTC.